One and the same sample provided the 28 T cell receptor beta chains below, sequenced in a study of T-cell memory formation after mild COVID-19. TCRdb re-analysed the 5' RACE reads in MiXCR, keeping a single row per CDR3 protein. The sample contains 140,000 to 150,000 distinct CDR3 sequences, 6% to 7% of which appear only once. The sequenced sample consisted of PBMCs or a T cell subset sorted from them (not recorded which). The receptors come from an adult woman who had mild COVID-19 (a few samples of this study predate the infection). Cell type and time point are not known.

In this sample, this clonotype turned up many times. The chain uses TRBV5-1 and TRBJ2-1, with D perhaps matching TRBD1 (6 bases). Trimming took off 6 bases at V and 7 bases at J, with 20 bases between the two ends. CDR3 length equals 15 residues. Germline V CDR1 and CDR2: SGHRS, YFSETQ. CDR3 DNA: TGCGCCAGCAAGCCGTCAGGGGCCCTGGGGAATGAGCAGTTCTTC. Its protein product is CASKPSGALGNEQFF. Together with reference TRBV5-1 and TRBJ2-1, the CDR3 gives the full variable domain: KAGVTQTPRYLIKTRGQQVTLSCSPISGHRSVSWYQQTPGQGLQFLFEYFSETQRNKGNFPGRFSGRQFSNSRSEMNVSTLELGDSALYLCASKPSGALGNEQFFGPGTRLTVL.

This clonotype has ten or more counts. The CDR3 region has the DNA TGTGCCAGCTCACCAGGACAGGGAGGGCTTAATGAAGCTTTCTTT. Its protein product is CASSPGQGGLNEAFF. The rearrangement joins TRBV18 to TRBJ1-1, with 8 bases lining up with TRBD1. V was pared by 2 bases and J by 7 bases, with 9 bases of the junction left unmatched. The CDR3 extends over 15 amino acids. Germline CDR1 reads KGHSH; CDR2 reads LQKENI.

Only a few counts were recorded for this clonotype. The rearrangement uses TRBV7-9 and TRBJ2-6; D not certain. The CDR3 totals 14 residues. From germline, CDR1 is SEHNR and CDR2 FQNEAQ (reference sequence). Deletions cut 5 bases from V and 0 bases from J, with 5 bases between. This chain's CDR3 is CASSQTSGANVLTF. The CDR3 DNA reads TGTGCCAGCAGCCAGACCTCTGGGGCCAACGTCCTGACTTTC.

This clonotype has more than one count but fewer than ten. The CDR3 DNA reads as TGTGCCTGGACGGCAAGCTCCTCCTATAATTCACCCCTCCACTTT. Protein product: CAWTASSSYNSPLHF. The chain links TRBV30 to TRBJ1-6; D remains unclear. CDR3 length equals 15 residues. The germline V and J ends were trimmed by 4 bases and 0 bases, with 10 bases remaining between them. Germline CDR1 and CDR2: GTSNPN and SVGIG (reference sequence).

This clonotype came up many times. The rearrangement uses TRBV19 and TRBJ1-1, with 7 bases aligning to TRBD1. With 7 bases clipped from V and 4 bases from J, the junction kept 6 bases outside the gene matches. The CDR3 is 13 amino acids. Per the germline V gene, CDR1 is LNHDA and CDR2 is SQIVND (reference sequence). CDR3 DNA sequence: TGTGCCAGTACCAGGGGGGGTCTCACTGAAGCTTTCTTT. Its translation: CASTRGGLTEAFF.

This clonotype came up many times. The V gene is TRBV7-2, the J gene TRBJ2-5; 8 bases are shared with TRBD1. Trimming cost V 5 bases and J 2 bases; bases outside gene matches: 10. The CDR3 is 16 residues long. Germline-derived CDR1 and CDR2 are SGHTA and FQGNSA. The CDR3 DNA reads TGTGCCAGCAGCCCCCAATACGACAGGGGACAAGAGACCCAGTACTTC. Translated: CASSPQYDRGQETQYF. Full variable domain (missing parts from reference TRBV7-2 and TRBJ2-5): GAGVSQSPSNKVTEKGKDVELRCDPISGHTALYWYRQSLGQGLEFLIYFQGNSAPDKSGLPSDRFSAERTGGSVSTLTIQRTQQEDSAVYLCASSPQYDRGQETQYFGPGTRLLVL.

This chain uses TRBV7-1 with TRBJ2-3, with 9 bases matching TRBD1. TRBV7-1 is an ORF for which the function is uncertain. V trimming: 3 bases; J trimming: 5 bases; junction bases outside the gene matches: 9. The CDR3 runs 16 residues. CDR3 nucleotides: TGTGCCAGCAGCTCCTTCGGGGGGACAGGGAAAGATACGCAGTATTTT. Its translation: CASSSFGGTGKDTQYF.

Many counts were recorded for this clonotype. V is TRBV29-1 and J is TRBJ2-1, with TRBD1 matching over 9 bases. Germline lookup yields CDR1 SQVTM and CDR2 ANQGSEA. The CDR3 is 14 amino acids. The junction had 9 bases not matched to a gene; V was cut back by 4 bases and J by 8 bases. The DNA for the CDR3 is TGCAGCGTTGCTCGGACAGGGGATGGCGATGAGCAGTTCTTC. Its protein is CSVARTGDGDEQFF.

Many counts were recorded for this clonotype. The V and J genes are TRBV6-5 and TRBJ1-1; 8 positions match TRBD1. This CDR3 has 13 residues. The germline gives CDR1 MNHEY, CDR2 SVGAGI. The trim removed 7 bases at V and 7 bases at J, leaving 8 bases unmatched. Here the CDR3 DNA reads TGTGCCAGCAAATCGACAGGGGTGGTTGAAGCTTTCTTT. Translating it yields CASKSTGVVEAFF.

The chain uses TRBV7-2 and TRBJ2-5; TRBD1 aligns across 7 bases. Germline V gene lookup returns CDR1 SGHTA and CDR2 FQGNSA. After removal of 1 base from V and 1 base from J, the junction contained 3 bases not matched to a gene. This CDR3 region has 15 residues. The CDR3 here is CASSLVGTAQETQYF. The CDR3 DNA follows: TGTGCCAGCAGCTTAGTCGGGACAGCCCAAGAGACCCAGTACTTC.

This chain connects TRBV5-1 to TRBJ2-1; TRBD2 agrees at 13 bases. Germline loops: CDR1 SGHRS, CDR2 YFSETQ. V lost 3 bases to trimming and J lost 8 bases; unmatched junction nucleotides: 8. The CDR3 has 16 residues. The CDR3 DNA follows: TGCGCCAGCAGCTCCTCTGGACTAGCGGGAGTCCATGAGCAGTTCTTC. It is translated as CASSSSGLAGVHEQFF.

This clonotype was observed many times. The chain has TRBV12-3 or TRBV12-4 and TRBJ2-7, with TRBD2 identical over 10 bases. J was trimmed by 13 bases and V by 2 bases; bases with no gene match: 11. The CDR3 is 14 amino acids. The DNA of the CDR3 is TGTGCCAGCAGTTTACAGGAACTAGCGGGACCTCTATACTTC. Translating it yields CASSLQELAGPLYF.

This clonotype was counted only a few times. The chain carries TRBV11-2 and TRBJ2-5; D might be TRBD1 or TRBD2, each matching 5 bases. The germline gives CDR1 SGHAT, CDR2 FQNNGV. The CDR3 sequence is 14 residues long. V was cut by 3 bases and J by 1 base, with 9 bases left in between. DNA for the CDR3: TGTGCCAGCAGCTTGGGGGTGCGCCAAGAGACCCAGTACTTC. It codes for CASSLGVRQETQYF.

This clonotype showed up many times. The chain recombines TRBV18 with TRBJ2-3, with TRBD1 identical over 9 bases. With 3 bases clipped from V and 0 bases from J, the junction kept 16 bases outside the gene matches. Germline V CDR1 and CDR2: KGHSH, LQKENI. The CDR3 is 20 amino acids. The CDR3 loop reads CASSPPTGQGGGASTDTQYF. The CDR3 nucleotides are TGTGCCAGCTCACCCCCGACGGGACAGGGAGGGGGAGCGAGCACAGATACGCAGTATTTT.

This clonotype was observed many times. The rearrangement uses TRBV5-1 and TRBJ2-1; TRBD1 might be the D (6 bases). This CDR3 region has 12 residues. Deletions cut 4 bases from V and 7 bases from J, with 9 bases between. Germline V gene sequence: CDR1 SGHRS, CDR2 YFSETQ. The CDR3 sequence: CASSLQGNEQFF. The DNA for the CDR3 is TGCGCCAGCAGCCTACAGGGTAATGAGCAGTTCTTC.

This clonotype was picked up a small number of times. CDR3 residues: CAWSRRETQPQHF. The CDR3 nucleotides read TGTGCCTGGAGTCGAAGGGAGACTCAGCCCCAGCATTTT. The chain employs TRBV30 and TRBJ1-5; D gene unclear. Germline CDR1 GTSNPN, CDR2 SVGIG (reference sequence). Trimming removed 2 bases from V and 6 bases from J, with 11 bases in between. The CDR3 extends over 13 amino acids.

This clonotype was observed a few times. J is TRBJ1-2 and V is TRBV24-1; no clear D gene. V dropped 4 bases and J dropped 2 bases, with 16 bases sitting between them. The germline CDR1 and CDR2 sequences are KGHDR and SFDVKD. This CDR3 spans 16 amino acids. In nucleotides, the CDR3 is TGTGCCACCAGTGACCATCGTTCGGCGGGGAACTATGGCTACACCTTC. As protein: CATSDHRSAGNYGYTF.

This clonotype was seen at least ten times. The chain couples TRBV7-6 to TRBJ1-3, with 7 nucleotides matching TRBD1. Trimming removed 6 bases from V and 2 bases from J; junction bases left unmatched: 7. The CDR3 is 15 residues long. CDR1 is SGHVS, CDR2 FNYEAQ, per germline. The DNA for the CDR3 is TGTGCCAGCAGTCCACAGGGGATGGCTGGAAACACCATATATTTT. Amino acid sequence: CASSPQGMAGNTIYF.

This clonotype has a count of ten or more. The V and J genes are TRBV12-3 or TRBV12-4 and TRBJ2-7, with TRBD2 matching 10 bases. The CDR3 is 18 amino acids. V lost 3 bases to trimming and J lost 3 bases; unmatched junction nucleotides: 14. This chain's CDR3 is CASSLGLAGATRVYEQYF. The CDR3 nucleotides are TGTGCCAGCAGTTTGGGGCTAGCGGGAGCTACCAGAGTCTACGAGCAGTACTTC.

This clonotype was seen only a few times. This chain uses TRBV28 with TRBJ1-3; D is unresolved. The CDR3 runs to 16 residues. Germline CDR1 reads MDHEN; CDR2 reads SYDVKM. The ends were cut back, 1 base at V and 0 bases at J, with 10 bases in the middle. The CDR3 region has the DNA TGTGCCAGCAGTTTATCAGGCTTTCTCTCTGGAAACACCATATATTTT. It specifies CASSLSGFLSGNTIYF.

This clonotype was recorded a few times. The rearrangement uses TRBV12-3 or TRBV12-4 and TRBJ2-5; TRBD2 is a possible D gene (6 bases). V was clipped by 2 bases and J by 5 bases, with 9 bases between them. This CDR3 comprises 13 residues. CDR3 in amino acids: CASSLIGGETQYF. Here the CDR3 DNA reads TGTGCCAGCAGTTTAATAGGAGGGGAGACCCAGTACTTC.

This clonotype came up a few times. This sequence joins TRBV5-1 and TRBJ2-3; weak D call: TRBD2 (6 bases). The CDR3 spans 15 residues. Germline V gene lookup returns CDR1 SGHRS and CDR2 YFSETQ. V lost 4 bases, J lost 0 bases, and 12 bases lay in between. The CDR3 reads CASSPAGTSTDTQYF. DNA for the CDR3: TGCGCCAGCAGCCCTGCCGGGACTAGCACAGATACGCAGTATTTT.

This clonotype was observed many times. The rearrangement links TRBV12-3 or TRBV12-4 to TRBJ1-5; D unresolved. The CDR3 sequence is 15 residues long. V shed 6 bases and J shed 0 bases, with 12 bases lying between them. CDR3 nucleotides: TGTGCCAGCAGCCCTGTTCGCGGTAGCAATCAGCCCCAGCATTTT. This translates into CASSPVRGSNQPQHF.

This clonotype was seen at least ten times. The chain carries TRBV6-5 and TRBJ1-2; weak D call: TRBD1 (5 bases). Trimming stripped 5 bases from V and 4 bases from J, with 11 bases between. The CDR3 totals 13 residues. Germline loops: CDR1 MNHEY, CDR2 SVGAGI. The CDR3 bases are TGTGCCAGCAGTAAACGGGACGGCTATGGCTACACCTTC. It specifies CASSKRDGYGYTF.

This chain joins TRBV28 and TRBJ2-4; the match to TRBD1 covers 10 bases. This CDR3 is 14 amino acids long. Trimming at V came to 10 bases and at J to 4 bases, leaving 7 bases not matched to a gene. Looked up from germline, CDR1 is MDHEN and CDR2 is SYDVKM. The CDR3 protein is CATPAGQGKNIQYF. CDR3 sequence (DNA): TGTGCCACCCCGGCGGGACAGGGGAAAAACATTCAGTACTTC.

The rearrangement joins TRBV11-3 to TRBJ2-1; D might be TRBD2 (6 bases). The CDR3 covers 16 residues. With 5 bases removed from V and 3 bases from J, the gap between germline ends came to 17 bases. CDR1 and CDR2 (germline): SGHNT, YENEEA. CDR3 DNA: TGTGCCAGCAGCCGAGATGCAGGGACTGTCTACAATGAGCAGTTCTTC. Translation: CASSRDAGTVYNEQFF. The full variable domain, completed using reference TRBV11-3 and TRBJ2-1, is EAGVVQSPRYKIIEKKQPVAFWCNPISGHNTLYWYLQNLGQGPELLIRYENEEAVDDSQLPKDRFSAERLKGVDSTLKIQPAELGDSAVYLCASSRDAGTVYNEQFFGPGTRLTVL.

In its sample, this clonotype was seen many times. V is TRBV4-2 and J is TRBJ2-3; TRBD2 agrees at 11 bases. Germline CDR1 reads LGHNA; CDR2 reads YNFKEQ. The CDR3 has 17 amino acids. Trimming cost V 1 base and J 2 bases; bases outside gene matches: 5. The chain's CDR3 is CASSQASSGGYTDTQYF. The DNA of the CDR3 is TGTGCCAGCAGCCAAGCTTCTAGCGGGGGGTACACAGATACGCAGTATTTT.

This sequence joins TRBV3-1 and TRBJ2-7; D is perhaps TRBD2 (5 bases). The CDR3 sequence is 12 residues long. Germline values: CDR1 LGHDT, CDR2 YNNKEL (reference sequence). The V end lost 2 bases, the J end lost 6 bases, and 8 bases lay between the germline ends. The CDR3 sequence: CASSQSAAEQYF. The CDR3, as DNA: TGTGCCAGCAGCCAATCAGCGGCCGAGCAGTACTTC.